Listed below are T cell receptor beta chains from one sample, sequenced in a study of blood T cell repertoires in COVID-19. Measured with immunoSEQ multiplex PCR; TCRdb has only the in-frame clones, and not every one. This sample has approximately 210,000 clones, with around four fifths found just once. Input material: peripheral blood. The receptors here all came from a human donor in a cohort sampled during active COVID-19. The CDR3 runs from the conserved cysteine through the conserved F or W. D genes are given only for firm matches. Size tells how often a clone was seen (once, few, many) or the class of an expanded clone, and some rows leave it out.

-	-	TRBJ1-2	TRBV10-3	14	CAMCEHPANYGYTF	TGTGCCATGTGTGAACACCCAGCTAACTATGGCTACACCTTC
TRBD2	-	TRBJ2-7	TRBV7-2	15	CASSSLSSGLNEQYF	TGTGCCAGCAGCTCTCTTTCTAGCGGGCTGAACGAGCAGTACTTC
TRBD1	-	TRBJ1-2	TRBV20-1	14	CSASTRDSHYGYTF	TGCAGTGCTAGTACCCGGGACAGCCACTATGGCTACACCTTC
-	-	TRBJ1-2	TRBV27	14	CASSADPTGYGYTF	TGTGCCAGCAGTGCAGACCCTACCGGGTATGGCTACACCTTC
TRBD1	once	TRBJ2-3	TRBV10-3	15	CAIRPGQQSTDTQYF	TGTGCCATCAGACCGGGACAGCAAAGCACAGATACGCAGTATTTT
-	few	TRBJ1-4	TRBV18	16	CASSPAQGFTNEKLFF	TGTGCCAGCTCACCAGCCCAGGGATTTACTAATGAAAAACTGTTTTTT
-	few	TRBJ1-2	TRBV12-3/TRBV12-4	13	CASSPYRDNGYTF	TGTGCCAGCAGCCCGTACCGGGACAATGGCTACACCTTC
-	-	TRBJ1-1	TRBV5-1	14	CASQLSAVNTEAFF	TGCGCCAGCCAACTCTCCGCGGTGAACACTGAAGCTTTCTTT
-	-	TRBJ2-2	TRBV15	15	CATSRGGLNTGELFF	TGTGCCACCAGCAGAGGGGGCTTGAACACCGGGGAGCTGTTTTTT
TRBD1	-	TRBJ1-1	TRBV10-3	14	CAISVGTGGAEAFF	TGTGCCATCAGTGTGGGGACAGGAGGGGCTGAAGCTTTCTTT
-	-	TRBJ2-3	TRBV5-1	16	CASSLGSNPNTDTQYF	TGCGCCAGCAGCTTGGGTTCAAATCCTAACACAGATACGCAGTATTTT
TRBD1	few	TRBJ1-5	TRBV4-2	14	CASREQGANQPQHF	TGTGCCAGCCGAGAACAGGGGGCTAATCAGCCCCAGCATTTT